Presented here are 21 T cell receptor beta chains from one specimen sequenced in a study of control samples from healthy donors and cancer patients. Data came from immunoSEQ multiplex PCR; TCRdb stores just in-frame clones and leaves some out. In the table there are about 50,000 clones, more than 85% of which are singletons. Sequencing was performed on PBMCs. These receptor sequences come from a woman in her fifties or sixties with head and neck cancer.

The V call is TRBV25-1, the J call TRBJ2-2, with TRBD2 as a possible D gene (6 bases). CDR1 MGHDK and CDR2 SYGVNS come from the germline V gene. V was shortened by 0 bases and J by 4 bases, with 12 bases between the two germline ends. The CDR3 runs 16 residues. Here the CDR3 reads CASSEYGGGGTGELFF. In DNA, the CDR3 is TGTGCCAGCAGTGAATATGGGGGAGGCGGCACCGGGGAGCTGTTTTTT.

The CDR3 nucleotides read TGTGCCAGCAGCCAAGACTCGAGGCGAGAGGGGGGCACAGATACGCAGTATTTT. It translates to CASSQDSRREGGTDTQYF. The chain recombines TRBV4-2 with TRBJ2-3, with D perhaps TRBD1 (6 bases). CDR1 is LGHNA, CDR2 YNFKEQ, per germline. V lost 0 bases to trimming and J lost 1 base, with 17 bases between them. The CDR3 length is 18 residues.

The gene calls are TRBV14 and TRBJ2-3, with D unclear. This CDR3 region has 15 residues. The V gene lost 0 bases and the J gene lost 3 bases, with 10 bases spanning the gap. Germline V CDR1 and CDR2: SGHDN, FVKESK. CDR3 in DNA: TGTGCCAGCAGCCAAGATCTCCGACGTACAGATACGCAGTATTTT. Protein: CASSQDLRRTDTQYF.

The chain joins TRBV6-5 to TRBJ2-7; D is unresolved. The CDR3 is 11 residues long. CDR1 is MNHEY, CDR2 SVGAGI, per germline. V was clipped by 2 bases and J by 5 bases, with 4 bases between them. The CDR3: CASSYGDEQYF. CDR3 nucleotides: TGTGCCAGCAGTTACGGGGACGAGCAGTACTTC.

The chain carries TRBV5-4 and TRBJ1-1, with 7 bases that match TRBD1. The length of the CDR3 is 15 residues. The J segment lost 1 base and the V segment lost 4 bases, leaving 7 bases of the junction unmatched. Germline assignment: CDR1 SGHNT and CDR2 YYREEE (reference sequence). The chain's CDR3 is CASSRKGTANTEAFF. CDR3 coding DNA: TGTGCCAGCAGCCGAAAAGGGACAGCGAACACTGAAGCTTTCTTT.

The chain recombines TRBV5-1 with TRBJ2-7; 9 nucleotides align to TRBD1. In germline, CDR1 is SGHRS, CDR2 YFSETQ. Trimming took 4 bases from V and 3 from J; bases not matched to a gene: 8. CDR3 length: 15 residues. The CDR3 reads CASSPAGTGHYEQYF. CDR3 sequence (DNA): TGCGCCAGCAGCCCGGCCGGGACAGGGCACTACGAGCAGTACTTC.

The chain combines TRBV7-6 with TRBJ2-7; 8 bases are shared with TRBD1. The J segment lost 5 bases and the V segment lost 5 bases, leaving 11 bases of the junction unmatched. Germline V gives CDR1 SGHVS, CDR2 FNYEAQ. This CDR3 is 15 amino acids long. CDR3 residues: CASSHGQGRFDEQYF. Written as DNA, the CDR3 is TGTGCCAGCAGCCACGGACAGGGAAGGTTCGACGAGCAGTACTTC.

The chain links TRBV19 to TRBJ1-5; D unresolved. V dropped 3 bases and J dropped 3 bases, with 12 bases sitting between them. The CDR3 loop spans 15 amino acids. Germline CDR1 LNHDA, CDR2 SQIVND (reference sequence). Here the CDR3 DNA reads TGTGCCAGTAGTATGGTAACGGACCACAATCAGCCCCAGCATTTT. Translated: CASSMVTDHNQPQHF.

The CDR3 region has the DNA TGTGCCAGCAGTTTGGTATGGGGCAAAAACATTCAGTACTTC. This sequence encodes CASSLVWGKNIQYF. The V and J genes are TRBV28 and TRBJ2-4, with D unclear. Trimming removed 3 bases from V and 3 bases from J, with 9 bases in between. Germline CDR1 reads MDHEN; CDR2 reads SYDVKM. This CDR3 region has 14 residues.

The rearrangement joins TRBV24-1 to TRBJ2-5; 10 bases are a match to TRBD1. From germline, CDR1 is KGHDR and CDR2 SFDVKD. Trimming cost V 3 bases and J 5 bases; bases outside gene matches: 8. CDR3 length equals 16 residues. CDR3 sequence (DNA): TGTGCCACCAGTGATCGGACAGGGGGTACCGGGGAGACCCAGTACTTC. This gives the protein CATSDRTGGTGETQYF.

The gene calls are TRBV5-6 and TRBJ1-5; D remains ambiguous. Trimming pared 1 base from V and 4 bases from J, leaving 18 bases between. CDR1 is SGHDT, CDR2 YYEEEE, per germline. The CDR3 contains 17 residues. In DNA form, the CDR3 reads TGTGCCAGCAGCTTGCGGTGGCCGGGTGGAAAAAATCAGCCCCAGCATTTT. It yields the protein CASSLRWPGGKNQPQHF.

A single count supports this clone. The rearrangement links TRBV7-9 to TRBJ2-1, with 15 bases lining up with TRBD2. The CDR3 totals 15 residues. Unmatched junction bases numbered 5, after V lost 5 bases and J lost 9 bases. Germline loops: CDR1 SEHNR, CDR2 FQNEAQ (reference sequence). For the CDR3, the DNA is TGTGCCAGCAGCCCGCGGACTAGCGGGGGGGGTGAGCAGTTCTTC. It is translated as CASSPRTSGGGEQFF.

The rearrangement links TRBV19 to TRBJ2-3, with D hard to call. V was trimmed by 6 bases and J by 8 bases, leaving 9 bases between them. This CDR3 is built from 11 residues. The germline CDR1 and CDR2 sequences are LNHDA and SQIVND (reference sequence). The CDR3 protein is CASSFYVTQYF. The CDR3 coding sequence is TGTGCCAGTAGCTTCTATGTTACGCAGTATTTT.

The rearrangement links TRBV5-1 to TRBJ2-5, with D unclear. Per the germline V gene, CDR1 is SGHRS and CDR2 is YFSETQ. The V and J ends lost 0 bases and 2 bases respectively, with 11 bases between them. CDR3 size: 15 residues. The CDR3 coding sequence is TGCGCCAGCAGCTTGGTAGGGCTGCCTCAAGAGACCCAGTACTTC. It codes for CASSLVGLPQETQYF. The full variable domain, its missing parts supplied by reference TRBV5-1 and TRBJ2-5, is KAGVTQTPRYLIKTRGQQVTLSCSPISGHRSVSWYQQTPGQGLQFLFEYFSETQRNKGNFPGRFSGRQFSNSRSEMNVSTLELGDSALYLCASSLVGLPQETQYFGPGTRLLVL.

This chain links TRBV6-5 with TRBJ1-2, with D possibly TRBD1 on 6 matching bases. V dropped 4 bases and J dropped 4 bases, with 16 bases sitting between them. Germline lookup yields CDR1 MNHEY and CDR2 SVGAGI. This CDR3 is built from 15 residues. Written as DNA, the CDR3 is TGTGCCAGCAGTTCACCGGGACAAATGTTCTATGGCTACACCTTC. Translated, it gives CASSSPGQMFYGYTF.

The J gene is TRBJ1-3, the V gene TRBV29-1; D may be TRBD1 (6 bases). The CDR3 sequence is 16 residues long. Germline values: CDR1 SQVTM, CDR2 ANQGSEA. Deletions cut 7 bases from V and 0 bases from J, with 19 bases between. The CDR3 spells CSARISNRDSGNTIYF. Written as DNA, the CDR3 is TGCAGCGCCAGGATATCGAACAGGGACTCTGGAAACACCATATATTTT.

This clone appeared a single time. The chain has TRBV5-4 and TRBJ1-5; no clear D. V lost 5 bases to trimming and J lost 8 bases, with 14 bases between them. Looked up from germline, CDR1 is SGHNT and CDR2 is YYREEE (reference sequence). There are 13 residues in the CDR3. CDR3 bases: TGTGCCAGCAGAGACAATCAGGATAAGCCCCAGCATTTT. It codes for CASRDNQDKPQHF.

The chain joins TRBV11-1 to TRBJ2-3; unclear D gene. The germline V gene encodes CDR1 SGHAT and CDR2 FQDESV (reference sequence). V lost 1 base and J lost 2, with 10 bases in between. The CDR3 runs 15 residues. CDR3 region: CASSLVTGPTDTQYF. The CDR3 DNA follows: TGTGCCAGCAGCTTAGTGACGGGCCCCACAGATACGCAGTATTTT.

CDR3 amino acids: CASSPSGTSGDLYEQYF. CDR3 sequence (DNA): TGTGCCAGCAGCCCGTCTGGGACTAGCGGGGACCTCTACGAGCAGTACTTC. The rearrangement joins TRBV7-9 to TRBJ2-7, with TRBD2 identical over 13 bases. The CDR3 is 17 amino acids. V gave up 5 bases and J gave up 3 bases; unmatched junction bases: 10. The germline V gene encodes CDR1 SEHNR and CDR2 FQNEAQ (reference sequence).

The J gene is TRBJ2-2, the V gene TRBV6-2 or TRBV6-3; 10 bases are a match to TRBD1. This CDR3 is 15 amino acids long. V was clipped by 6 bases and J by 6 bases; unmatched bases: 7. Germline lookup yields CDR1 MNHEY and CDR2 SVGEGT. CDR3 coding DNA: TGTGCCAGCAGCCACGGGACAGGGGTACCCGGGGAGCTGTTTTTT. Its translation: CASSHGTGVPGELFF.

CDR3 amino acids: CASSKRGGKPSTDTQYF. The DNA of the CDR3 is TGTGCCAGCAGTAAAAGGGGGGGGAAGCCTAGCACAGATACGCAGTATTTT. V is TRBV2 and J is TRBJ2-3, with a possible D match to TRBD2 (7 bases). V was cut by 5 bases and J by 0 bases, with 18 bases left in between. The V gene's germline CDR1 is SNHLY and CDR2 FYNNEI. The CDR3 extends over 17 amino acids.